The next 8 T cell receptor beta chains were all read from a single sample in a study of T cell responses to AZD1222 COVID-19 vaccine. Measured with immunoSEQ multiplex PCR; TCRdb has only the in-frame clones, and not every one. The profile shows roughly 120,000 clones, 86% of them singletons. This sample comprised peripheral blood, obtained on day 0 of AZD1222 vaccination. The receptors were gathered from an adult in good health.

A few counts support this clone. The rearrangement links TRBV11-1 to TRBJ2-1, with 10 positions matching TRBD1. V lost 3 bases, J lost 10 bases, and 6 bases stayed unmatched. CDR1 is SGHAT and CDR2 is FQDESV in the germline V gene (reference sequence). The CDR3 spans 14 residues. The CDR3 region has the DNA TGTGCCAGCAGCTTCAGCGACAGGGGGCACGAGCAGTTCTTC. Its protein is CASSFSDRGHEQFF.

This chain connects TRBV7-2 to TRBJ1-1; D unresolved. Trimming took 1 base from V and 2 from J, leaving 8 bases between them. The CDR3 covers 14 residues. Germline CDR1 reads SGHTA; CDR2 reads FQGNSA. The CDR3 bases are TGTGCCAGCAGCTTAGGGCCGGACAACACTGAAGCTTTCTTT. Residues: CASSLGPDNTEAFF. Filled out from reference TRBV7-2 and TRBJ1-1, the complete variable domain reads GAGVSQSPSNKVTEKGKDVELRCDPISGHTALYWYRQSLGQGLEFLIYFQGNSAPDKSGLPSDRFSAERTGGSVSTLTIQRTQQEDSAVYLCASSLGPDNTEAFFGQGTRLTVV.

The CDR3: CASSQERGPGGYTF. The DNA of the CDR3 is TGCGCCAGCAGCCAAGAAAGGGGGCCGGGTGGCTACACCTTC. The chain uses TRBV4-3 and TRBJ1-2, with TRBD1 matching 7 bases. Germline V gene sequence: CDR1 LGHNA, CDR2 YSLEER. The CDR3 has 14 residues. Losses at the gene ends were 0 bases for V and 7 bases for J; bases not matched to a gene: 5.

The V gene is TRBV3-1 (or the pseudogene TRBV3-2), the J gene TRBJ1-1; D is unresolved. V lost 0 bases to trimming and J lost 13 bases, with 9 bases between them. Per germline, CDR1 LGHDT and CDR2 YNNKEL (reference sequence). This CDR3 is built from 11 residues. For the CDR3, the DNA is TGTGCCAGCAGCCAAGAATTAGTGCTTTTCTTT. Translating gives CASSQELVLFF.

The chain uses TRBV10-2 and TRBJ1-1; D possibly corresponds to TRBD1 (5 bases). Germline loops: CDR1 WSHSY, CDR2 SAAADI. Trimming stripped 3 bases from V and 6 bases from J, with 17 bases between. The CDR3 runs to 15 residues. The CDR3 reads CASSDVVGVGAEAFF. Here the CDR3 DNA reads TGCGCCAGCAGTGATGTAGTGGGGGTGGGGGCTGAAGCTTTCTTT.

This clone was observed a single time. CDR3 loop: CASSLWLADTQYF. The CDR3 DNA sequence: TGTGCCAGCAGTTTATGGTTGGCAGATACGCAGTATTTT. The chain employs TRBV27 and TRBJ2-3; D is unresolved. V lost 1 base to trimming and J lost 4 bases, with 6 bases between them. This CDR3 is 13 amino acids long. CDR1 is MNHEY, CDR2 SMNVEV, per germline (reference sequence).

The chain links TRBV4-3 to TRBJ2-3; 8 nucleotides match TRBD2. Germline values: CDR1 LGHNA, CDR2 YSLEER. V dropped 1 base and J dropped 3; count of bases not matched to a gene: 6. The CDR3 length is 16 residues. The CDR3 spells CASSQGVAGRTDTQYF. The CDR3 DNA follows: TGCGCCAGCAGCCAAGGGGTAGCGGGGCGAACAGATACGCAGTATTTT.

A remark on this clone: This CDR3 is also generated by other DNA sequences in the sample. The chain couples TRBV5-4 to TRBJ1-2; 7 bases are a match to TRBD1. The CDR3 extends over 15 amino acids. Germline loops: CDR1 SGHNT, CDR2 YYREEE (reference sequence). V gave up 0 bases and J gave up 0 bases; unmatched junction bases: 2. CDR3: CASSLGDRPNYGYTF. CDR3 DNA: TGTGCCAGCAGCTTGGGGGACAGACCTAACTATGGCTACACCTTC.